The 23 T cell receptor beta chains listed next were all sequenced from one sample in a study of cytomegalovirus exposure and HLA in healthy donors. PCR primers comprised 60 Vbeta and 13 Jbeta primers. Some clones are missing from TCRdb's copy, which holds only in-frame ones; the method was immunoSEQ multiplex PCR. This table holds about 190,000 clones, about 80% found once. Sequencing was done on a sample of PBMCs. The receptors originated from a woman aged 40 to 50 in good health and CMV-seronegative.

The chain employs TRBV19 and TRBJ1-3; perhaps TRBD1 as D (5 bases). The CDR3 covers 15 residues. Germline assignment: CDR1 LNHDA and CDR2 SQIVND (reference sequence). Trimming took 4 bases from V and 0 from J, leaving 10 bases between them. The CDR3 spells CASSRDRGSGNTIYF. CDR3 sequence (DNA): TGTGCCAGTAGTAGAGATAGGGGCTCTGGAAACACCATATATTTT.

The V and J genes are TRBV2 and TRBJ2-7, with D possibly matching TRBD1 (6 bases). This CDR3 has 13 amino acids. Trimming took off 6 bases at V and 1 base at J, with 10 bases between the two ends. Germline V gene lookup returns CDR1 SNHLY and CDR2 FYNNEI. CDR3 bases: TGTGCCAGCAGGGAGGACAGTTCCTACGAGCAGTACTTC. It is translated as CASREDSSYEQYF.

Worth noting for this clone: The sample holds other DNA sequences that translate to the same CDR3. The rearrangement uses TRBV7-2 and TRBJ1-5; 9 positions match TRBD1. Per germline, CDR1 SGHTA and CDR2 FQGNSA. Trimming removed 5 bases from V and 1 base from J; junction bases left unmatched: 3. The CDR3 is made up of 15 amino acids. This CDR3 reads CASSPGTGSNQPQHF. The CDR3, as DNA: TGTGCCAGCAGCCCAGGGACAGGGAGCAATCAGCCCCAGCATTTT.

V usage is TRBV7-2 and J usage is TRBJ2-7, with 8 nucleotides matching TRBD2. Germline V gives CDR1 SGHTA, CDR2 FQGNSA. V gave up 5 bases and J gave up 2 bases; unmatched junction bases: 5. CDR3 length equals 14 residues. CDR3 sequence reads: CASSETSGPYEQYF. The CDR3 bases are TGTGCCAGCAGCGAAACTAGCGGCCCCTACGAGCAGTACTTC.

V and J are TRBV11-3 and TRBJ1-2, with D hard to call. The CDR3 covers 12 residues. V was clipped by 0 bases and J by 6 bases, with 5 bases between them. CDR1 is SGHNT, CDR2 YENEEA, per germline. CDR3 DNA sequence: TGTGCCAGCAGCTTAGACATAGATGGCTACACCTTC. Its translation: CASSLDIDGYTF. Combining the CDR3 with reference TRBV11-3 and TRBJ1-2 gives the whole variable domain EAGVVQSPRYKIIEKKQPVAFWCNPISGHNTLYWYLQNLGQGPELLIRYENEEAVDDSQLPKDRFSAERLKGVDSTLKIQPAELGDSAVYLCASSLDIDGYTFGSGTRLTVV.

V is TRBV11-2 and J is TRBJ1-1; TRBD1 matches at 7 bases. V lost 3 bases and J lost 4; bases outside the gene matches: 5. CDR1 and CDR2 from the germline V gene are SGHAT and FQNNGV. The CDR3 spans 14 residues. CDR3 amino acids: CASSFIRGLTEAFF. In DNA, the CDR3 is TGTGCCAGCAGCTTTATAAGGGGGCTCACTGAAGCTTTCTTT.

The chain uses TRBV9 and TRBJ1-2; 9 bases are shared with TRBD1. With V trimmed by 3 bases and J by 4 bases, 7 bases remained unmatched. The germline V gene encodes CDR1 SGDLS and CDR2 YYNGEE. CDR3 size: 15 residues. This CDR3 is CASSGQGVLPYGYTF. In DNA, the CDR3 is TGTGCCAGCAGCGGACAGGGGGTCCTCCCCTATGGCTACACCTTC.

This sequence joins TRBV11-2 and TRBJ2-1; D call uncertain. V lost 3 bases and J 8 bases, leaving 8 bases between the germline ends. The CDR3 sequence is 12 residues long. Per germline, CDR1 SGHAT and CDR2 FQNNGV. The CDR3 bases are TGTGCCAGCAGCTTCTCCAGTTATGAGCAGTTCTTC. Protein: CASSFSSYEQFF.

In this sample, this clone turned up a few times. The chain is built from TRBV14 and TRBJ2-3; 10 bases line up with TRBD2. Germline V gene data show CDR1 as SGHDN and CDR2 as FVKESK. CDR3 size: 17 residues. J lost 3 bases, V lost 6 bases, and 12 bases had no gene match. CDR3 nucleotides: TGTGCCAGCAGACAAACTCTAGCGGGAGAAATTACAGATACGCAGTATTTT. The encoded protein is CASRQTLAGEITDTQYF.

The gene calls are TRBV7-9 and TRBJ2-4; 7 bases map to TRBD2. V was clipped by 8 bases and J by 0 bases; unmatched bases: 10. Germline assignment: CDR1 SEHNR and CDR2 FQNEAQ (reference sequence). CDR3 length equals 16 residues. CDR3 region: CASGPREGKAKNIQYF. The CDR3 nucleotides are TGTGCCAGCGGCCCTAGGGAGGGCAAAGCCAAAAACATTCAGTACTTC.

The rearrangement links TRBV5-1 to TRBJ1-4, with D possibly matching TRBD1 (5 bases). CDR1 and CDR2 from the germline V gene are SGHRS and YFSETQ. V was cut by 0 bases and J by 6 bases, with 9 bases left in between. This CDR3 comprises 14 residues. The CDR3 loop reads CASSLGRVDEKLFF. In DNA, the CDR3 is TGCGCCAGCAGCTTGGGCAGGGTGGATGAAAAACTGTTTTTT.

The V gene is TRBV19, the J gene TRBJ2-2; D is unclear. Trimming removed 6 bases at V and 7 bases at J, with 9 bases between. This CDR3 is 12 amino acids long. Germline CDR1 reads LNHDA; CDR2 reads SQIVND (reference sequence). CDR3 protein: CASRRFGGELFF. The CDR3 coding sequence is TGTGCCAGTAGGAGGTTCGGCGGGGAGCTGTTTTTT.

In its sample, this clone was seen once. The CDR3 DNA reads as TGTGCCAGCACCGCCTCGGGACAGGGGGGCTACGAGCAGTACGTC. Translating gives CASTASGQGGYEQYV. This chain uses TRBV5-4 with TRBJ2-7; 11 bases agree with TRBD1. The CDR3 runs to 15 residues. Germline V lookup: CDR1 SGHNT, CDR2 YYREEE (reference sequence). With V trimmed by 6 bases and J by 3 bases, 8 bases remained unmatched.

V is TRBV27 and J is TRBJ2-1; 7 positions match TRBD2. After removal of 0 bases from V and 4 bases from J, the junction contained 6 bases not matched to a gene. The germline V gene encodes CDR1 MNHEY and CDR2 SMNVEV (reference sequence). This CDR3 is built from 16 residues. The DNA of the CDR3 is TGTGCCAGCAGTTTATCGGTAGGACTAGTATACAATGAGCAGTTCTTC. Encoded protein: CASSLSVGLVYNEQFF.

The genes are TRBV2 and TRBJ2-1; 14 bases fit TRBD2. Germline lookup yields CDR1 SNHLY and CDR2 FYNNEI. V lost 8 bases to trimming and J lost 6 bases; unmatched junction nucleotides: 0. This CDR3 contains 13 residues. The CDR3 DNA reads as TGTGCCAGCGGACTAGCGGGAGGCAATGAGCAGTTCTTC. This encodes CASGLAGGNEQFF.

The sample holds one count of this clone. The chain recombines TRBV7-2 with TRBJ2-1; D ambiguous. V lost 1 base and J 6 bases, leaving 10 bases between the germline ends. The CDR3 totals 14 residues. CDR1 and CDR2 (germline): SGHTA, FQGNSA. The CDR3 loop is CASSLVPFGNEQFF. The DNA for the CDR3 is TGTGCCAGCAGCTTAGTCCCGTTCGGCAATGAGCAGTTCTTC. Full variable domain (rest looked up from reference TRBV7-2 and TRBJ2-1): GAGVSQSPSNKVTEKGKDVELRCDPISGHTALYWYRQSLGQGLEFLIYFQGNSAPDKSGLPSDRFSAERTGGSVSTLTIQRTQQEDSAVYLCASSLVPFGNEQFFGPGTRLTVL.

The V call is TRBV2, the J call TRBJ2-7, with 9 bases identical to TRBD1. Looked up from germline, CDR1 is SNHLY and CDR2 is FYNNEI. J lost 2 bases, V lost 6 bases, and 8 bases had no gene match. This CDR3 contains 15 residues. CDR3 coding DNA: TGTGCCAGCAGCGCAACCGGGACAGGGACCTACGAGCAGTACTTC. Its translation: CASSATGTGTYEQYF.

In DNA, the CDR3 is TGTGCCAGATCGGGACTAGATGGAGAGACCCAGTACTTC. Protein product: CARSGLDGETQYF. V usage is TRBV2 and J usage is TRBJ2-5; 8 positions match TRBD2. The V gene end was trimmed by 9 bases and the J gene end by 4 bases; junction bases not matched to a gene: 7. Germline CDR1 and CDR2: SNHLY and FYNNEI. The CDR3 is 13 residues long.

The chain links TRBV14 to TRBJ2-2; no clear D gene. This CDR3 has 13 residues. The V end lost 3 bases, the J end lost 1 base, and 3 bases lay between the germline ends. Germline-derived CDR1 and CDR2 are SGHDN and FVKESK. CDR3 amino acids: CASSHLNTGELFF. The CDR3 bases are TGTGCCAGCAGCCACCTGAACACCGGGGAGCTGTTTTTT.

V and J are TRBV5-5 and TRBJ1-1, with TRBD1 identical over 7 bases. There are 16 residues in the CDR3. Germline CDR1 SGHKS, CDR2 YYEKEE (reference sequence). Trimming cost V 1 base and J 0 bases; bases outside gene matches: 6. CDR3 residues: CASSLTGQTLNTEAFF. The CDR3 nucleotides are TGTGCCAGCAGCTTGACGGGACAGACACTGAACACTGAAGCTTTCTTT.

The chain has TRBV4-3 and TRBJ2-7; 11 bases fit TRBD1. J was trimmed by 4 bases and V by 0 bases; bases with no gene match: 8. The CDR3 covers 17 residues. Germline CDR1 and CDR2: LGHNA and YSLEER. The CDR3 DNA sequence: TGCGCCAGCAGCCAAGAAGGGTTAGGGACAGGGGGTTACGAGCAGTACTTC. Amino acids: CASSQEGLGTGGYEQYF.

The rearrangement uses TRBV29-1 and TRBJ1-1; 9 bases map to TRBD1. The V and J ends lost 6 bases and 6 bases, in that order; junction bases with no gene match: 8. From germline, CDR1 is SQVTM and CDR2 ANQGSEA. The CDR3 loop spans 13 amino acids. The CDR3 DNA sequence: TGCAGCGTGAGGGGACAGGGTTCCTCTGAAGCTTTCTTT. It translates to CSVRGQGSSEAFF.

The chain links TRBV7-9 to TRBJ1-1; D gene ambiguous. CDR1 and CDR2 from the germline V gene are SEHNR and FQNEAQ (reference sequence). The CDR3 has 13 amino acids. Trimming took off 2 bases at V and 1 base at J, with 5 bases between the two ends. The CDR3 region is CASSLPGNTEAFF. The CDR3 region has the DNA TGTGCCAGCAGCTTACCAGGGAACACTGAAGCTTTCTTT.